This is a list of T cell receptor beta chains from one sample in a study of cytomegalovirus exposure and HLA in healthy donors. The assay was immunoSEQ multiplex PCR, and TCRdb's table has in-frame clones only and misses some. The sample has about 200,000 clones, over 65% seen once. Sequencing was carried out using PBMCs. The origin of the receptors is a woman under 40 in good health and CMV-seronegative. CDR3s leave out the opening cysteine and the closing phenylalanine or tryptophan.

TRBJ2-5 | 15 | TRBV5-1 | ASSLASIAGVRETQY
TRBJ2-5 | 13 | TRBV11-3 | ASSLGQGGQETQY
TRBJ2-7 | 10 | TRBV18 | ASSADRFEQY
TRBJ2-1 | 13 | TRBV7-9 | ASSPPGQVYNEQF
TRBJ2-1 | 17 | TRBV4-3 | ASSQETGGTSGKDNEQF
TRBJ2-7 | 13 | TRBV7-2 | ASSQGGTGRNEQY
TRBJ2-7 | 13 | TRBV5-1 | ASSLDSGGADEQY
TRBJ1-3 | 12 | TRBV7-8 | ASSSGTVRNTIY
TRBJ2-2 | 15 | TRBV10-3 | AISEWGHTLNTGELF
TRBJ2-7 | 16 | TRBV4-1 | ASSQSPVQTPLSYEQY
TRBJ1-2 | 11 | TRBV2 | ASKRGWSYGYT
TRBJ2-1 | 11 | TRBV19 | ACGDNSYNEQF
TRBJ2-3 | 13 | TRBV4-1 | ASSQFPGSTDTQY
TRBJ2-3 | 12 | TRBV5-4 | ASSQRQSLDTQY
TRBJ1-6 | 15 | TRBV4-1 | ASSQDQRSSYNSPLH
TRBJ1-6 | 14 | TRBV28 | ASSPRRGQGNSPLH
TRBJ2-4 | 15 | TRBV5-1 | ASSLSLAGGRTNIQY
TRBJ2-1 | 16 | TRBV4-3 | ASSQGGTSDLADNEQF
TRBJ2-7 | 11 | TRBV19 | ASSRQGSYEQY
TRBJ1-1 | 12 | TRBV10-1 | ASSAEGAGTEAF
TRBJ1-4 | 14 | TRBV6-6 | ASSYLRQGRNEKLF
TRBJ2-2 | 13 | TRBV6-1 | ASLSSGSLTGELF
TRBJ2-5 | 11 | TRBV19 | ASSMTGGETQY
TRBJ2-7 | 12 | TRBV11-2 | ASSLVGQLYEQY
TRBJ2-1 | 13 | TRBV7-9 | ASSRTSGLMGEQF
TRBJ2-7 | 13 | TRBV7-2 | ASSQRAGSGGEQY
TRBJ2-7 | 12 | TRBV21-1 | ASSNGEGRYEQY
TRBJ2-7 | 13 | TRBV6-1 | ASSDTGRGVDEQY
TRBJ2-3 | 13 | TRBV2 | ASMGLRGTTDTQY
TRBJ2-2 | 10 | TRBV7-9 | ASSGGPGELF
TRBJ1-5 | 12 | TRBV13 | ASSLQGRNQPQH
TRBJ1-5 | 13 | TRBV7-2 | ASSSIGGSNQPQH
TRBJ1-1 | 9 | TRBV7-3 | ASSSETEAF
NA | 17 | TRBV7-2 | ASRQGVGLAGVEFYEQY
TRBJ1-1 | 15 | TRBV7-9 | ASSTAYRDLKNTEAF
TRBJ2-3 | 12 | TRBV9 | ASSVGTRTDTQY
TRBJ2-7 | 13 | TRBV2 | ASNSARGSSYEQY
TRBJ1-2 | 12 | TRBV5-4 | ASSLGGTNYGYT
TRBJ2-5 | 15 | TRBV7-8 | ASSPTWGGGVLETQY
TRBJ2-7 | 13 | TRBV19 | ASSHWTGGLWEQY
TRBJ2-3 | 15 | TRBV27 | ASSPLLDLTSTDTQY
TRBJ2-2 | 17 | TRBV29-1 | SVGSPGVSGRAGTGELF
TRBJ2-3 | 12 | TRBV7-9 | ASRQAGFPDTQY
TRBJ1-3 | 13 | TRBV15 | ATSREGISGNTIY
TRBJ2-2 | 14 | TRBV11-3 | ASSPAGSGYTGELF
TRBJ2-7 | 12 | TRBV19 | ASSIEAGPYEQY
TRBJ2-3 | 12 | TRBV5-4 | ASSRGLGEDTQY
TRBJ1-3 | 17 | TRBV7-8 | ASSSRDRGYFSSGNTIY
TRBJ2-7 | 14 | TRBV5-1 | ASSLVGGAVVGEQY
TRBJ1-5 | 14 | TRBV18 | ASSPGAEYSNQPQH
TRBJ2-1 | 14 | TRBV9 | ASSVAPSGSYNEQF
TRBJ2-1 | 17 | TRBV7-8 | ASSLKTGVFGAPYNEQF
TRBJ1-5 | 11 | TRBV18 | ASSPAEVQPQH